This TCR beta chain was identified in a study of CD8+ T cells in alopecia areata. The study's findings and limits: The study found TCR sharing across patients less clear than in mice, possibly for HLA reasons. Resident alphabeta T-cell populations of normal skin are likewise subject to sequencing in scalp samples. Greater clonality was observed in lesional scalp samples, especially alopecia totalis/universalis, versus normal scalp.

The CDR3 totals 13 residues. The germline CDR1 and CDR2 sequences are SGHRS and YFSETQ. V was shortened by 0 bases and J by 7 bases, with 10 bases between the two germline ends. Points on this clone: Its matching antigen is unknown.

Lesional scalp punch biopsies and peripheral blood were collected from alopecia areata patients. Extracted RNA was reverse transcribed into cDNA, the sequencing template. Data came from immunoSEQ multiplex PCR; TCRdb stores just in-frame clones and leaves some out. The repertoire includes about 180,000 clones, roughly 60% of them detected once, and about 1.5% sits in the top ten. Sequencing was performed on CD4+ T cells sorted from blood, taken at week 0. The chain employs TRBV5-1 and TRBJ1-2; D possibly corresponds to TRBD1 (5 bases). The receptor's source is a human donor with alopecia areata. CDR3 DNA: TGCGCCAGCAGCTTGGGGGGACGGACTGGCTACACCTTC. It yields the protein CASSLGGRTGYTF.